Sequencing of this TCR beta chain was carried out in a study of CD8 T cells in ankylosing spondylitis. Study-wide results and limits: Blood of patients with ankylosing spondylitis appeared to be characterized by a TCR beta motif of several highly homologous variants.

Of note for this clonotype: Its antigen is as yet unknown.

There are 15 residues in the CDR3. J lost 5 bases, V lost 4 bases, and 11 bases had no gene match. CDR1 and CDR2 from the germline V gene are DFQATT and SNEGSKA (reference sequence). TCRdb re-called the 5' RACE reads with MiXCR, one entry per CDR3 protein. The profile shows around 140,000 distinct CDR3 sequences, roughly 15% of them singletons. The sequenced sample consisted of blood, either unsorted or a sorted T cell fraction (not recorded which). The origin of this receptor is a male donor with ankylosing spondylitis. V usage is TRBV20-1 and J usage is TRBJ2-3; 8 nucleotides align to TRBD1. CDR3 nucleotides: TGCAGTGCTACTAGGGCCAGGGGGCCTTTAGATACGCAGTATTTT. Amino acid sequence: CSATRARGPLDTQYF.